This T cell receptor (beta chain) was sequenced during a study of blood T cells in healthy people across ages (dated by TCRdb to between 2014 and 2016). For the study in its entirety: In model experiments, template switching captured roughly one uniquely barcoded TCR beta cDNA molecule for every two T cells. Using deep sequencing normalized with unique cDNA molecular identifiers, the study measured how TCR beta repertoire diversity changes with age. The study analyzed two additional independent replicas of 1 million unique cDNA reads from the same blood draw for two donors, one aged 18 to 30 and one aged 80 or older. Donors were grouped into four age groups: young (average approximately 16 years), middle-aged (39), aged (about 59) and long-lived (about 82). To avoid experimental bias, donors of different ages were randomly spread across the sequencing lanes. Overall study results and their limits: Observed TCR beta diversity per million T cells fell roughly linearly with age, and a significant reduction was already apparent by age about 36. Since profiling was done on bulk unsorted PBMCs, naive and antigen-experienced compartments could not be conclusively compared. Donor CMV infection status was unknown, potentially confounding age-related changes in expanded clonotypes. Total diversity estimates from one million sequenced T cells were considered lower bounds and underestimates. Observed TCR beta diversity correlated strongly with the percentage of naive T cells measured by flow cytometry. Compared with the aged group, the long-lived group had more naive CD4+ T cells, fewer expanded clones and increased TCR diversity, a pattern suggesting age selection.

Library preparation employed 5' RACE. This sample was sequenced with an Illumina HiSeq 2500. The second PCR ran for about 6 to 12 cycles and used a J-beta primer mix along with a sample-barcoded 5' primer. A template-switch 5' adaptor carrying 12 random nucleotides introduced a unique molecular identifier onto each TCR beta cDNA molecule. Each sample yielded at least 3 million CDR3-containing paired-end reads. First-strand cDNA was synthesized from all RNA with the Mint cDNA synthesis kit, primed by a TRBC-specific oligonucleotide. Following uracil-DNA glycosylase treatment, all cDNA underwent a first 18-cycle PCR with the universal primers M1SS and BC2_uni_R. As for the authors' bioinformatics: Each sample was normalized by randomly selecting 1 million high-quality reads, each carrying a distinct molecular identifier. Reads with shared molecular identifiers were discarded instead of being binned into consensus sequences. CDR3 identification, clonotype clustering and error correction used MiTCR with a Q25 quality threshold and the strictest error-elimination algorithm. A nonparametric unseen species model with Euler transformation was used to estimate a lower bound on total TCR beta diversity. Using fastp trimming at Q25 and MiXCR clonotype assembly, TCRdb reanalyzed the public sequencing data and kept in-frame beta chains. Rows merge per CDR3 protein into single entries with the most common DNA and genes. The V and J calls shown here were made by TCRdb, not taken from the authors' results. For this sample there are 650,000 to 950,000 distinct CDR3 sequences; roughly 44% appear just once. The ten largest clones take up about a fifth of the sample.

The germline V gene yields SGHTA for CDR1 and FQGNSA for CDR2. The CDR3 contains 15 residues, cysteine and phenylalanine counted. The read is trimmed to its CDR3 DNA, 45 bases read in frame from base 1. A distance of 15 bases separates the germline ends of V and J, which lose 3 bases and 5 bases respectively. The 39 donors, aged about 6 to 95 years, were systemically healthy Caucasian individuals from Russia. Each donor gave approximately 10 milliliters of peripheral blood, collected into EDTA-treated Vacutainer tubes. Ficoll-Paque density-gradient centrifugation was used to isolate PBMCs, with at least 6.5 million per sample. Total RNA was extracted from PBMCs with Trizol reagent, with at least 5.5 micrograms obtained per sample. For every donor, flow cytometry on a PBMC aliquot measured the percentage of naive CD45RAhigh/CD27high T cells. This clonotype was found a few times. This receptor's antigen is unknown. No qualities accompany the bases; no much larger clone lies one base away.

The specimen sequenced was blood. The sequence derives from a man aged 55 to 70 in good health. The receptor chain draws on TRBV7-2 and TRBJ2-3; the D gene is perhaps TRBD2, on 7 matching bases. At the DNA level, the sequence is TGTGCCAGCAGCTTCCGCGGGGGCGCAGGAGATACGCAGTATTTT. It is translated as CASSFRGGAGDTQYF.